This TCR beta chain was retrieved from a study of human T cells and chemical hapten exposure. What the library attached to individual cDNA molecules were unique molecular identifiers. Each CDR3 protein gets one entry after TCRdb re-called the RACE reads with MiXCR. Of 30,000 or so distinct CDR3 sequences listed, approximately 7.4% are singletons. Time point noted: healthy volunteer bleed at 2 weeks. Total RNA came from unfractionated whole blood. V shed 0 bases, J shed 9 bases, and the junction held 4 bases outside the gene matches. This CDR3 contains 15 residues. The germline V gene encodes CDR1 MNHEY and CDR2 SVGAGI. The sample holds many counts of this clonotype.

The gene calls are TRBV6-5 and TRBJ2-1, with 11 positions matching TRBD2. This clonotype originated in a human donor in good health. Some clones in this sample may be carry-over from other donors' samples. Sequenced sample: whole blood. CDR3 protein: CASSYSTSGSGEQFF. The CDR3 nucleotides are TGTGCCAGCAGTTACTCTACTAGCGGGAGTGGTGAGCAGTTCTTC.